The entry below gives a single TCR beta chain sequence along with its context. Antigen unknown. This sample is drawn from a study of cytomegalovirus exposure and HLA in healthy donors. About the research overall: HLA-typed donors were the source of roughly 80 million unique TCRs held in an early data release. Study findings and constraints: Most subjects had HLA-A and HLA-B alleles reportedly predicted accurately by TCR beta sequences.

PCR primers comprised 60 Vbeta and 13 Jbeta primers. This table comes from immunoSEQ multiplex PCR, and its TCRdb copy is limited to in-frame clones, with some not included. Among approximately 140,000 clones listed, approximately 84% were seen once. Per germline, CDR1 GTSNPN and CDR2 SVGIG (reference sequence). The CDR3 sequence is 14 residues long. Trimming left V 0 bases short and J 6 bases short, with 15 bases between. Specimen: PBMCs. The gene calls are TRBV30 and TRBJ2-7; D is perhaps TRBD2 (6 bases). The clonotype comes from a woman aged 40 to 49 in good health and CMV-seronegative. The chain's CDR3 is CAWSVGQRRVEQYF. The CDR3 DNA reads as TGTGCCTGGAGTGTGGGTCAGCGGAGGGTCGAGCAGTACTTC.